This T cell receptor beta chain was retrieved from a study of graft-versus-host responses after intestinal transplantation. Looking at the study overall: Anti-thymocyte globulin induction was given to all recipients, followed by tacrolimus and steroids for roughly 3 years.

Regarding this clone: Its antigen is as yet unknown.

Germline assignment: CDR1 SGDLS and CDR2 YYNGEE. Between the trimmed V and J ends, which lost 0 bases and 3 bases, there was a span of 9 bases. CDR3 length: 14 amino acids. Clones were read by immunoSEQ multiplex PCR, and TCRdb kept only the in-frame ones, dropping some. The sample holds 45,000 to 60,000 clones, 95% seen once. The sequence was collected from a human donor who was the organ donor for an intestinal transplant. This specimen consisted of unstimulated CD8+ T cells sorted from spleen or lymph node cells, obtained before transplant. This chain links TRBV9 with TRBJ1-1; no clear D gene. The CDR3 reads CASSVAGTYTEAFF. The CDR3 DNA follows: TGTGCCAGCAGCGTAGCTGGTACCTACACTGAAGCTTTCTTT.